A single sample gave rise to the 6 T cell receptor beta chains below, sequenced in a study of blood T cell repertoires in COVID-19. Here immunoSEQ multiplex PCR was the method, and the copy in TCRdb shows in-frame clones only, minus some. The sample includes 57,000 or so clones, around four fifths of them seen just once. The sequencing sample was made of peripheral blood. Every receptor here comes from a man between 65 and 85 years old with acute or convalescent COVID-19.

The genes are TRBV2 and TRBJ1-6; TRBD1 matches at 12 bases. The CDR3 has 15 residues. V shed 3 bases and J 10 bases; nucleotides not matched to a gene: 4. The germline V gene has CDR1 SNHLY and CDR2 FYNNEI. The CDR3 nucleotides are TGTGCCAGCAGTGAGGGACAGGGGGCGGGATCACCCCTCCACTTT. It yields the protein CASSEGQGAGSPLHF.

The CDR3 is CASSPTSGAPRVGTQYF. DNA for the CDR3: TGTGCCAGCAGCCCGACTAGCGGGGCTCCCCGGGTGGGGACCCAGTACTTC. The chain links TRBV4-2 to TRBJ2-5; 11 bases are a match to TRBD2. Losses at the gene ends were 4 bases for V and 7 bases for J; bases not matched to a gene: 14. In germline, CDR1 is LGHNA, CDR2 YNFKEQ. This CDR3 has 17 residues.

The V and J genes are TRBV20-1 and TRBJ1-3; no clear D gene. The germline V gene has CDR1 DFQATT and CDR2 SNEGSKA (reference sequence). Trimming took 6 bases from V and 4 from J, leaving 7 bases between them. The CDR3 sequence is 11 residues long. DNA of the CDR3: TGCAGTGCCCCCTTCGGAAACACCATATATTTT. Protein: CSAPFGNTIYF.

The gene calls are TRBV5-6 and TRBJ1-1, with 7 bases fitting TRBD1. Per the germline V gene, CDR1 is SGHDT and CDR2 is YYEEEE. This CDR3 is 14 amino acids long. The V gene end was trimmed by 0 bases and the J gene end by 4 bases; junction bases not matched to a gene: 3. CDR3 sequence reads: CASSLDRGGTEAFF. The CDR3 DNA reads TGTGCCAGCAGCTTGGACAGGGGAGGCACTGAAGCTTTCTTT.

The chain carries TRBV7-8 and TRBJ2-2; the match to TRBD1 covers 8 bases. Germline CDR1 and CDR2: SGHVS and FQNEAQ. Unmatched junction bases numbered 7, after V lost 1 base and J lost 6 bases. This CDR3 has 16 residues. The CDR3 DNA follows: TGTGCCAGCAGCTTAGTAGGGGACAGGTTTCCCGGGGAGCTGTTTTTT. This translates into CASSLVGDRFPGELFF.

The chain combines TRBV11-2 with TRBJ2-7, with a weak D call TRBD1 (6 bases). The V gene's germline CDR1 is SGHAT and CDR2 FQNNGV. Trimming cost V 1 base and J 2 bases, with 15 bases left between them. This CDR3 spans 16 amino acids. CDR3 residues: CASSLGQTGATYEQYF. CDR3 sequence (DNA): TGTGCCAGCAGCTTAGGACAGACAGGCGCCACCTACGAGCAGTACTTC.